The rows below give T cell receptor beta chains drawn from one sample of a study of blood T cell repertoires in COVID-19. Assay: immunoSEQ multiplex PCR; the TCRdb copy retains only in-frame clones and omits some. This table has more than 60,000 clones, about nine tenths appearing once. Sequences were obtained from peripheral blood. The receptor set was obtained from a human donor in a cohort sampled during active COVID-19. The CDR3 runs from the conserved cysteine through the conserved F or W. D genes are given only for firm matches. Not every row has a clone size; where given, it reads once, few, many or a size class.

v_gene,d_gene,j_gene,abundance,CDR3aa,CDR3nt
TRBV23-1,TRBD1,TRBJ1-2,.,CASSQEMRGPGQEGADYGYTF,TGCGCCAGCAGTCAAGAAATGAGGGGGCCGGGACAGGAGGGGGCCGACTATGGCTACACCTTC
TRBV28,.,TRBJ2-1,.,CASSLQYEQFF,TGTGCCAGCAGTTTACAGTATGAGCAGTTCTTC
TRBV6-6,.,TRBJ2-7,.,CASSRDTSYEQYF,TGTGCCAGCAGTCGGGACACGTCCTACGAGCAGTACTTC
TRBV7-9,.,TRBJ1-6,.,CASSLERNNSPLHF,TGTGCCAGCAGCTTAGAGAGGAATAATTCACCCCTCCACTTT
TRBV11-2,.,TRBJ2-5,once,CASNTAWAGSQETQYF,TGTGCCAGCAACACGGCGTGGGCGGGGTCACAAGAGACCCAGTACTTC
TRBV5-5,.,TRBJ1-2,.,CASSLDSTYGYTF,TGTGCCAGCAGCTTGGACTCCACCTATGGCTACACCTTC
TRBV7-2,TRBD1,TRBJ1-1,.,CASSLGPGTAMNTEAFF,TGTGCCAGCAGCTTAGGTCCAGGGACAGCGATGAACACTGAAGCTTTCTTT
TRBV7-9,.,TRBJ1-2,.,CASSYPSGSRGYTF,TGTGCCAGCAGCTATCCGTCAGGGTCGAGAGGCTACACCTTC
TRBV5-6,.,TRBJ2-6,.,CASRLEGTGANVLTF,TGTGCCAGCAGATTAGAGGGAACTGGGGCCAACGTCCTGACTTTC
TRBV5-8,.,TRBJ2-2,.,CASTPRDSGELFF,TGTGCCAGCACCCCCCGGGATTCCGGGGAGCTGTTTTTT
TRBV19,TRBD1,TRBJ1-2,.,CASSMVGQGVYGYTF,TGTGCCAGTAGTATGGTGGGACAGGGAGTCTATGGCTACACCTTC
TRBV21-1,.,TRBJ2-7,.,CASSLLPGTGSYEQYF,TGTGCCAGCAGCTTACTCCCCGGGACAGGGTCCTACGAGCAGTACTTC
TRBV19,.,TRBJ1-5,.,CASSIGARYSNQPQHF,TGTGCCAGTAGTATTGGGGCACGGTATAGCAATCAGCCCCAGCATTTT
TRBV5-1,.,TRBJ2-3,.,CASSLGVAASTDTQYF,TGCGCCAGCAGCTTGGGAGTAGCGGCTAGCACAGATACGCAGTATTTT
TRBV3-1/TRBV3-2,.,TRBJ2-7,.,CASSQASSYEQYF,TGTGCCAGCAGCCAGGCCAGCTCCTACGAGCAGTACTTC
TRBV10-2,.,TRBJ1-1,.,CASRSGQSAEAFF,TGCGCCAGCAGGAGCGGACAGTCCGCCGAAGCTTTCTTT
TRBV11-2,TRBD1,TRBJ1-2,few,CASTAVDGGQGEYGYTF,TGTGCCAGCACCGCGGTGGATGGAGGACAGGGGGAGTATGGCTACACCTTC
TRBV9,TRBD2,TRBJ2-3,.,CASSVGLAGDTDTQYF,TGTGCCAGCAGCGTAGGACTAGCGGGGGACACAGATACGCAGTATTTT
TRBV11-2,.,TRBJ2-3,once,CASSLFPGTSTDTQYF,TGTGCCAGCAGCTTATTTCCGGGTACTAGCACAGATACGCAGTATTTT
TRBV5-5,TRBD2,TRBJ2-2,.,CASSLAGQRGTGELFF,TGTGCCAGCAGCTTGGCCGGCCAGCGGGGCACCGGGGAGCTGTTTTTT
TRBV29-1,TRBD2,TRBJ2-3,.,CSGQTSGAGGTQYF,TGCAGCGGGCAGACTAGCGGGGCCGGGGGTACGCAGTATTTT
TRBV7-9,TRBD1,TRBJ2-1,.,CASSLARDRDKNEQFF,TGTGCCAGCAGCTTAGCGCGGGACAGGGATAAGAATGAGCAGTTCTTC
TRBV24-1,.,TRBJ1-5,.,CATSDPGSNQPQHF,TGTGCCACCAGTGATCCCGGGAGCAATCAGCCCCAGCATTTT
TRBV2,.,TRBJ1-2,.,CASSVKQGYGYTF,TGTGCCAGCAGTGTGAAACAGGGCTATGGCTACACCTTC
TRBV7-2,TRBD1,TRBJ1-6,.,CASSSIPDRANSPLHF,TGTGCCAGCAGCTCGATCCCAGACAGGGCGAATTCACCCCTCCACTTT
TRBV11-1,.,TRBJ1-1,.,CASSKGRLNTEAFF,TGTGCCAGCAGCAAGGGGCGGCTGAACACTGAAGCTTTCTTT
TRBV6-5,.,TRBJ2-2,.,CASSYAQANTGELFF,TGTGCCAGCAGTTACGCCCAGGCGAACACCGGGGAGCTGTTTTTT
TRBV27,.,TRBJ1-1,.,CASSLSGFGITEAFF,TGTGCCAGCAGTTTATCCGGGTTCGGGATTACTGAAGCTTTCTTT
TRBV7-9,.,TRBJ1-6,once,CASSFRTIQGYNSPLHF,TGTGCCAGCAGCTTCCGCACAATTCAGGGTTATAATTCACCCCTCCACTTT
TRBV4-3,.,TRBJ2-2,.,CASSQALRGTTGELFF,TGCGCCAGCAGCCAAGCCCTACGGGGGACCACCGGGGAGCTGTTTTTT
TRBV5-6,.,TRBJ1-3,.,CASSFRGNTIYF,TGTGCCAGCAGCTTCCGGGGAAACACCATATATTTT
TRBV7-6,.,TRBJ1-6,once,CASSPLARGNNSPLHF,TGTGCCAGCAGCCCACTCGCTCGGGGGAACAATTCACCCCTCCACTTT
TRBV27,.,TRBJ1-2,.,CASRPDRNYGYTF,TGTGCCAGCAGACCCGACAGGAACTATGGCTACACCTTC
TRBV5-1,TRBD1,TRBJ1-2,once,CASTYWDRGLGYTF,TGCGCCAGCACCTATTGGGACAGGGGCCTCGGCTACACCTTC
TRBV4-1,TRBD1,TRBJ1-2,.,CASSQDETGVGYTF,TGCGCCAGCAGCCAAGACGAGACAGGGGTTGGCTACACCTTC
TRBV25-1,TRBD1,TRBJ2-7,.,CASSESGTGIHEQYF,TGTGCCAGCAGTGAATCCGGGACAGGGATCCACGAGCAGTACTTC
TRBV19,.,TRBJ2-3,.,CASSIVAGRDTQYF,TGTGCCAGTAGTATAGTTGCGGGCCGGGATACGCAGTATTTT
TRBV3-1/TRBV3-2,.,TRBJ1-3,.,CASSQPRGRSGNTIYF,TGTGCCAGCAGCCAACCAAGAGGTCGCTCTGGAAACACCATATATTTT
TRBV5-1,.,TRBJ2-5,.,CASSLGVADQETQYF,TGCGCCAGCAGCTTGGGAGTAGCGGACCAAGAGACCCAGTACTTC
TRBV3-1/TRBV3-2,.,TRBJ1-4,.,CASSQDQGRVVKLFF,TGTGCCAGCAGCCAAGACCAGGGGCGGGTGGTAAAACTGTTTTTT
TRBV7-2,TRBD2,TRBJ2-3,.,CASSLALAGGPADTQYF,TGTGCCAGCAGCTTAGCGCTAGCGGGGGGGCCGGCAGATACGCAGTATTTT
TRBV6-5,.,TRBJ2-5,once,CASSPGGVMETQYF,TGTGCCAGCAGCCCCGGCGGGGTTATGGAGACCCAGTACTTC
TRBV27,TRBD1,TRBJ1-4,.,CASSSLIQGASEKLFF,TGTGCCAGCAGTTCCCTAATTCAGGGGGCCAGTGAAAAACTGTTTTTT
TRBV18,TRBD2,TRBJ2-5,.,CASSPGTKQETQYF,TGTGCCAGCTCACCCGGGACTAAGCAAGAGACCCAGTACTTC
TRBV19,TRBD2,TRBJ2-2,.,CASSARLAGGAGELFF,TGTGCCAGTAGTGCAAGACTAGCGGGGGGAGCGGGGGAGCTGTTTTTT
TRBV10-2,.,TRBJ1-5,.,CASSESSGYQPQHF,TGCGCCAGCAGTGAGTCGTCCGGTTATCAGCCCCAGCATTTT
TRBV6-5,.,TRBJ1-4,.,CASSYGSGGEKLFF,TGTGCCAGCAGTTACGGGAGCGGTGGCGAAAAACTGTTTTTT
TRBV18,TRBD1,TRBJ2-1,.,CASSPGQGRINEQFF,TGTGCCAGCTCACCGGGACAGGGGAGGATAAATGAGCAGTTCTTC
TRBV7-9,.,TRBJ1-4,.,CASRGRRPNEKLFF,TGTGCCAGCAGGGGGCGCAGACCTAATGAAAAACTGTTTTTT
TRBV7-8,.,TRBJ1-2,.,CASSLYVGAAYGYTF,TGTGCCAGCAGCTTATACGTAGGGGCTGCCTATGGCTACACCTTC
TRBV2,TRBD2,TRBJ2-3,once,CASKTSGGRADTQYF,TGTGCCTCCAAGACTAGCGGGGGAAGAGCAGATACGCAGTATTTT